Presented here are 4 T cell receptor beta chains from one specimen sequenced in a study of long-term antiretroviral therapy in people with HIV. Survey-level immunoSEQ v3.0 assays were run. Only in-frame clones appear in the TCRdb table, and some are missing; sequencing was by immunoSEQ multiplex PCR. This table has about 16,000 clones, 80% to 90% appearing once. The specimen comprised unsorted PBMCs, sampled more than 2.2 years before starting antiretroviral therapy. The origin of the receptors is a woman aged 25-40 years with HIV.

V and J are TRBV9 and TRBJ2-5; TRBD1 or TRBD2 may be the D gene (5 bases each). Trimming cost V 4 bases and J 5 bases, with 18 bases left between them. Germline V CDR1 and CDR2: SGDLS, YYNGEE. The CDR3 is 15 residues long. CDR3 region: CASSLGTLEVETQYF. The CDR3 coding sequence is TGTGCCAGCAGCCTCGGGACCCTCGAAGTTGAGACCCAGTACTTC.

The chain recombines TRBV19 with TRBJ2-3, with 10 bases lining up with TRBD2. With V trimmed by 6 bases and J by 7 bases, 7 bases remained unmatched. CDR1 LNHDA and CDR2 SQIVND come from the germline V gene (reference sequence). The CDR3 contains 14 residues. DNA of the CDR3: TGTGCCAGTAGCGCCGGGACTAGCGCCCATACGCAGTATTTT. Protein sequence: CASSAGTSAHTQYF.

This clone was observed once. This chain connects TRBV4-1 to TRBJ2-3; maybe TRBD2 (6 bases). Trimming pared 1 base from V and 0 bases from J, leaving 14 bases between. This CDR3 comprises 17 residues. Germline V gene lookup returns CDR1 MGHRA and CDR2 YSYEKL. DNA of the CDR3: TGCGCCAGCAGCCAAGGCCCGGGGGTAGATAGCACAGATACGCAGTATTTT. Its protein is CASSQGPGVDSTDTQYF.

The genes are TRBV6-5 and TRBJ1-1, with D hard to call. The CDR3 is 13 residues long. CDR1 is MNHEY and CDR2 is SVGAGI in the germline V gene. The V end lost 5 bases, the J end lost 0 bases, and 7 bases lay between the germline ends. CDR3 DNA sequence: TGTGCCAGCAGTCGTGGGGTGAACACTGAAGCTTTCTTT. Encoded protein: CASSRGVNTEAFF.